The clone carrying this TCR beta chain was picked up a small number of times. The source of the sample is a study of OX40 agonist ivuxolimab in advanced cancers. Whole-study context: Treatment of patients was with ivuxolimab, an agonistic anti-OX40 (CD134) antibody.

The protocol was immunoSEQ multiplex PCR, while the TCRdb copy is restricted to in-frame clones and leaves out a portion. Among 37,000 or so clones, roughly 86% were seen once, and the ten largest hold about 2.4%. Trimming took off 5 bases at V and 2 bases at J, with 12 bases between the two ends. Germline-derived CDR1 and CDR2 are ENHRY and SYGVKD. CDR3 size: 14 residues. The clonotype was recovered from an adult with an advanced solid tumor such as melanoma, head and neck, liver or kidney cancer. Here the sequenced sample was CD4+ or CD8+ T cells sorted from blood, taken in a trial of the OX40 agonist ivuxolimab. The rearrangement uses TRBV10-3 and TRBJ1-2; a weak D match, TRBD1 (5 bases). In DNA form, the CDR3 reads TGTGCCATCAGTAGGGACTCGAGAAACTATGGCTACACCTTC. Protein product: CAISRDSRNYGYTF.